These 10 T cell receptor beta chains originate from one sample sequenced in a study of molecular identifiers for immune sequencing clone quantification. TCRdb re-analysed the PCR reads in MiXCR, keeping a single row per CDR3 protein. The table has around 470,000 distinct CDR3 sequences, 20% to 25% seen once. The sequencing input was naive CD8+ T cells from blood, with Jurkat cell RNA spiked in. Subset: FACS-sorted CD8+CD4-CCR7+CD45RA+ naive T cells. These receptors all stem from a human donor in good health. Some libraries in this study had Jurkat cell RNA spiked in.

As for this clonotype: This may come from a read error, since a much larger clone is one base off. This chain connects TRBV6-5 to TRBJ1-1; D is undetermined. The germline V gene encodes CDR1 MNHEY and CDR2 SVGAGI. V shed 9 bases and J shed 0 bases, with 14 bases lying between them. CDR3 length equals 14 residues. For the CDR3, the DNA is TGTGCCAGAAGCGACCGACATTTGAACACTGAAGCTTTCTTT. It yields the protein CARSDRHLNTEAFF.

This clonotype was seen a few times. V and J are TRBV5-4 and TRBJ1-2; D is unresolved. With 5 bases removed from V and 8 bases from J, the gap between germline ends came to 16 bases. Germline-derived CDR1 and CDR2 are SGHNT and YYREEE (reference sequence). This CDR3 contains 13 residues. As DNA, the CDR3 is TGTGCCAGCAGTACGGATGGGGAGCGCGGCTACACCTTC. Amino acid sequence: CASSTDGERGYTF.

This chain's CDR3 is CASRSILAGDPYEQYF. The CDR3 coding sequence is TGTGCCAGTAGATCCATACTAGCGGGGGACCCCTACGAGCAGTACTTC. This chain uses TRBV19 with TRBJ2-7; 11 bases line up with TRBD2. CDR3 length equals 16 residues. From germline, CDR1 is LNHDA and CDR2 SQIVND (reference sequence). V was pared by 6 bases and J by 2 bases, with 9 bases of the junction left unmatched.

The V and J genes are TRBV4-3 and TRBJ2-3, with D perhaps TRBD1 or TRBD2 (6 bases each). From germline, CDR1 is LGHNA and CDR2 YSLEER. Trimming removed 0 bases at V and 3 bases at J, with 13 bases between. This CDR3 is built from 16 residues. The CDR3 DNA sequence: TGCGCCAGCAGCCAAGAGGGGGGCCGGGGGACAGATACGCAGTATTTT. This codes for CASSQEGGRGTDTQYF.

This clonotype was counted many times. The chain employs TRBV5-5 and TRBJ2-5; 8 bases agree with TRBD2. The V and J ends lost 5 bases and 5 bases, in that order; junction bases with no gene match: 8. The CDR3 has 14 amino acids. Germline CDR1 reads SGHKS; CDR2 reads YYEKEE (reference sequence). In nucleotides, the CDR3 is TGTGCCAGCAGAGCAGGTCGCGGGGGGGAGACCCAGTACTTC. Its translation is CASRAGRGGETQYF.

This clonotype was seen repeatedly, ten times or more. This chain links TRBV7-8 with TRBJ1-1; no clear D. The CDR3 is 16 residues long. CDR1 SGHVS and CDR2 FQNEAQ come from the germline V gene. With 6 bases removed from V and 0 bases from J, the gap between germline ends came to 17 bases. The CDR3 here is CASRDFDGIMNTEAFF. The CDR3 nucleotides are TGTGCCAGCAGAGACTTCGACGGAATTATGAACACTGAAGCTTTCTTT.

This chain uses TRBV20-1 with TRBJ1-2, with D unresolved. V was cut by 0 bases and J by 8 bases, with 10 bases left in between. The CDR3 length is 12 residues. Germline V CDR1 and CDR2: DFQATT, SNEGSKA (reference sequence). The CDR3 region has the DNA TGCAGTGCTAGAGAAGGCTTGAGCGGCTACACCTTC. It encodes CSAREGLSGYTF.

The CDR3 bases are TGCGCCAGCAGCCAAGAGACAGGGAGCTGGAATGAGCAGTTCTTC. This sequence encodes CASSQETGSWNEQFF. The genes are TRBV4-3 and TRBJ2-1; 7 nucleotides match TRBD1. V lost 0 bases, J lost 7 bases, and 6 bases stayed unmatched. CDR3 length equals 15 residues. Germline lookup yields CDR1 LGHNA and CDR2 YSLEER.

The chain links TRBV4-3 to TRBJ2-1, with D unclear. The V gene's germline CDR1 is LGHNA and CDR2 YSLEER. V lost 4 bases and J 4 bases, leaving 14 bases between the germline ends. The CDR3 has 15 amino acids. The CDR3 loop is CASSPNGVGYNEQFF. The CDR3 DNA reads TGCGCCAGCAGCCCCAACGGTGTCGGGTACAATGAGCAGTTCTTC.

This clonotype was counted many times. The V gene is TRBV4-1, the J gene TRBJ1-1; tentatively, D is TRBD1 (6 bases). Trimming left V 2 bases short and J 0 bases short, with 10 bases between. CDR1 is MGHRA, CDR2 YSYEKL, per germline. The CDR3 loop spans 15 amino acids. The CDR3 coding sequence is TGCGCCAGCAGCCAACGACAGGACCTGAACACTGAAGCTTTCTTT. Amino acid sequence: CASSQRQDLNTEAFF.